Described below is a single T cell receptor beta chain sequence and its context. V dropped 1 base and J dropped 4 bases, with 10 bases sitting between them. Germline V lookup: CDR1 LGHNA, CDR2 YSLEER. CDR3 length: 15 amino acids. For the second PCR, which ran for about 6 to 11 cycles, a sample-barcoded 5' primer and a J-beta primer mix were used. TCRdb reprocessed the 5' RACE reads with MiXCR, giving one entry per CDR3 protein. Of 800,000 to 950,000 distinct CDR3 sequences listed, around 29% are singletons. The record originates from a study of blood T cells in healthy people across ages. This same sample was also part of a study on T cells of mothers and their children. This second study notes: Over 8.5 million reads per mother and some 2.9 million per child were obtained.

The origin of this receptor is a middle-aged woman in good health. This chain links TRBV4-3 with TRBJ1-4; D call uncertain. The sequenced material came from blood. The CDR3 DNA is TGCGCCAGCAGCCAAGGTGCGGGTATTAATGAAAAACTGTTTTTT. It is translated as CASSQGAGINEKLFF.